Listed here is a single TCR beta chain. Its antigen is unknown. The PCR contained 60 Vbeta and 13 Jbeta primers. TCRdb keeps only in-frame clones here, not all; method: immunoSEQ multiplex PCR. The sample holds 150,000 to 200,000 clones, about four fifths seen once. Germline lookup yields CDR1 SQVTM and CDR2 ANQGSEA. The CDR3 has 13 residues. Trimming took 6 bases from V and 2 from J; bases not matched to a gene: 3. The sample originates from a study of cytomegalovirus exposure and HLA in healthy donors. Study-level points and caveats: TCR beta chain V- and J-gene trimming was linked, in a later analysis, to a missense variant in DCLRE1C. A later analysis by the authors found several of the most significant clusters apparently linked to common viral pathogens. HLA alleles were associated with roughly 17,000 TCR beta sequences in a later analysis at 0.05 false discovery rate.

V and J are TRBV29-1 and TRBJ1-3, with 8 bases fitting TRBD1. The clonotype comes from a man between 18 and 35 years old in good health and CMV-seronegative. Sequenced sample: PBMCs. The CDR3 is CSVQGAAGNTIYF. CDR3 sequence (DNA): TGCAGCGTCCAGGGGGCAGCTGGAAACACCATATATTTT.